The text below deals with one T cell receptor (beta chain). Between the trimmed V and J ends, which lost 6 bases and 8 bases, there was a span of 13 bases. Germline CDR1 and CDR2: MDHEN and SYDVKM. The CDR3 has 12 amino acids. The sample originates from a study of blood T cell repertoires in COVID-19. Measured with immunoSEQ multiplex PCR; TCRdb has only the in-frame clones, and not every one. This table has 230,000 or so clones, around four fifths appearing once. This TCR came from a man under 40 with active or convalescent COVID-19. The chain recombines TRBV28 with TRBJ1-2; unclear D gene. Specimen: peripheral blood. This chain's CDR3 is CASSGDSGGYTF. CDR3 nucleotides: TGTGCCAGCAGCGGTGACTCTGGAGGCTACACCTTC.